This T cell receptor (beta chain) was identified in a study of tumor-infiltrating lymphocytes in primary liver carcinoma. Overall study findings and caveats: Because the samples were bulk unsorted, the study did not compare CD4+ and CD8+ repertoires. Blood fell significantly below tumors in its top-250-clone fraction (p = 0.039).

The source of the blood RNA was unsorted whole blood, and germline DNA was extracted as well. Production of TCR beta cDNA used around 460 ng total RNA together with a constant-region primer. Generation of the TCR beta libraries relied on three nested multiplex PCR rounds using slightly modified ARM-PCR. A C-beta reverse primer was combined with TRBV1-TRBV30 forward primers in the first two PCR rounds, and each round had approximately 10 cycles. Each CDR3 protein gets one entry after TCRdb re-called the multiplex PCR reads with MiXCR. Here the sample spans about 320,000 distinct CDR3 sequences, nearly 60% being singletons. The ends were cut back, 3 bases at V and 5 bases at J, with 8 bases in the middle. The CDR3 is 13 residues long. With regard to this clonotype: Its antigen is undetermined. With a much larger clone just one base away, this may be a read error.

The V and J genes are TRBV12-3 or TRBV12-4 and TRBJ2-1; D gene uncertain. The TCR sequence derives from a woman under 40 with primary liver carcinoma and hepatitis B virus infection. The material sequenced was peripheral blood. The CDR3 DNA reads as TGTGCCAGCAGTTTTAGGGCAGACAATGAGCAGTTCTTC. This translates into CASSFRADNEQFF.